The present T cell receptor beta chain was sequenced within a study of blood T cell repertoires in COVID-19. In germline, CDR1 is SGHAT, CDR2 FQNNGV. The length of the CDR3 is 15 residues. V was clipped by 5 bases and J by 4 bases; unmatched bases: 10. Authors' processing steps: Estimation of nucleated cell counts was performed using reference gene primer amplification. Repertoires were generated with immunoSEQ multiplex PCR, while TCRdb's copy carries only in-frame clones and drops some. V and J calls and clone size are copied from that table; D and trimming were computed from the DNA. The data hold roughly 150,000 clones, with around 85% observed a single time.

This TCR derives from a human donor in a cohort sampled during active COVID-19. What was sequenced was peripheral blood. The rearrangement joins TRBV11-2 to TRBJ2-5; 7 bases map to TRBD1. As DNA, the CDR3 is TGTGCCAGCAGCGGTGCCTCGAGACAGGGAGAGACCCAGTACTTC. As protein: CASSGASRQGETQYF.